This paragraph covers one TCR beta chain sequence. Antigen specificity is unknown. V was clipped by 5 bases and J by 3 bases; unmatched bases: 9. The CDR3 is 15 amino acids. From germline, CDR1 is SGHDN and CDR2 FVKESK. This sample is drawn from a study of blood T cells in healthy people across ages. Findings and limits, study-wide: Relative to aged donors, long-lived donors carried more naive CD4+ cells and displayed higher diversity.

A second PCR of 7 to 11 cycles used a sample-barcoded 5' primer and a J-beta primer mix. Each cDNA molecule carried a tag from a template-switch adaptor that contained 12 random nucleotides. TCRdb re-called the 5' RACE reads through MiXCR, storing one row per CDR3 protein. The table lists around 1.5 million distinct CDR3 sequences, 45% to 70% of them singletons. What was sequenced was blood. The receptor was isolated from a man younger than 35 in good health. The J gene is TRBJ2-7, the V gene TRBV14; 8 bases are shared with TRBD1. CDR3 sequence (DNA): TGTGCCAGCAGCAATACCGGGACAGGAGACTACGAGCAGTACTTC. As protein: CASSNTGTGDYEQYF.